A single sample gave rise to the 15 T cell receptor beta chains below, sequenced in a study of control samples from healthy donors and cancer patients. Produced via immunoSEQ multiplex PCR; TCRdb's table is partial and in-frame only. Counted here are about 98,000 clones, 70% to 80% occurring once; the ten biggest clones make up roughly a tenth. Sequenced material: blood. Source of these receptors: a woman aged 30 to 39 in good health.

The CDR3 bases are TGTGCCAGTAGTTCGATAGGGCGGAATGAGCAGTTCTTC. Amino acids: CASSSIGRNEQFF. V is TRBV19 and J is TRBJ2-1, with D hard to call. The germline V gene encodes CDR1 LNHDA and CDR2 SQIVND (reference sequence). Trimming took 5 bases from V and 7 from J, leaving 12 bases between them. The CDR3 length is 13 residues.

The chain employs TRBV19 and TRBJ2-7, with 9 positions matching TRBD1. After removal of 5 bases from V and 4 bases from J, the junction contained 3 bases not matched to a gene. Germline-derived CDR1 and CDR2 are LNHDA and SQIVND (reference sequence). CDR3 length: 13 amino acids. The CDR3 is CASSAGQGYEQYF. DNA of the CDR3: TGTGCCAGTAGTGCGGGACAGGGATACGAGCAGTACTTC.

This chain joins TRBV4-3 and TRBJ1-1, with D uncertain. The CDR3 length is 14 residues. V was cut by 0 bases and J by 0 bases, with 5 bases left in between. Per the germline V gene, CDR1 is LGHNA and CDR2 is YSLEER. The CDR3 nucleotides are TGCGCCAGCAGCCAAGAAACAGTGAACACTGAAGCTTTCTTT. Translating it yields CASSQETVNTEAFF.

The genes are TRBV11-2 and TRBJ1-6; 8 positions agree with TRBD1. The CDR3 extends over 15 amino acids. Germline V lookup: CDR1 SGHAT, CDR2 FQNNGV. V dropped 4 bases and J dropped 9; count of bases not matched to a gene: 8. The CDR3 nucleotides read TGTGCCAGCAGCTCGACAGGGGCCATAGGTTCACCCCTCCACTTT. Translated: CASSSTGAIGSPLHF.

This rearrangement joins TRBV19 to TRBJ2-3, with 9 bases that match TRBD1. Germline CDR1 is LNHDA and CDR2 is SQIVND (reference sequence). The length of the CDR3 is 15 residues. V gave up 2 bases and J gave up 5 bases; unmatched junction bases: 5. The CDR3 nucleotides read TGTGCCAGTAGTATATCGGACAGGGGTGGAGATACGCAGTATTTT. Its protein product is CASSISDRGGDTQYF.

This clone came up a few times. The chain combines TRBV2 with TRBJ1-5; tentative D call: TRBD1 (6 bases). Trimming cost V 4 bases and J 0 bases, with 13 bases left between them. This CDR3 region has 16 residues. Germline CDR1 and CDR2: SNHLY and FYNNEI. CDR3 region: CASSGGQTYSNQPQHF. Here the CDR3 DNA reads TGTGCCAGCAGTGGCGGACAGACTTATAGCAATCAGCCCCAGCATTTT. The full variable domain, in which reference TRBV2 and TRBJ1-5 provide the parts outside the CDR3, is EPEVTQTPSHQVTQMGQEVILRCVPISNHLYFYWYRQILGQKVEFLVSFYNNEISEKSEIFDDQFSVERPDGSNFTLKIRSTKLEDSAMYFCASSGGQTYSNQPQHFGDGTRLSIL.

The rearrangement links TRBV7-2 to TRBJ2-2; D unclear. Per the germline V gene, CDR1 is SGHTA and CDR2 is FQGNSA. V lost 2 bases, J lost 6 bases, and 16 bases lay in between. This CDR3 region has 16 residues. CDR3 in amino acids: CASSLRLAAASGELFF. The CDR3 DNA reads TGTGCCAGCAGCTTAAGGTTGGCCGCCGCTTCCGGGGAGCTGTTTTTT.

V is TRBV9 and J is TRBJ2-7, with a weak D call TRBD2 (5 bases). This CDR3 is built from 14 residues. Germline-derived CDR1 and CDR2 are SGDLS and YYNGEE. V was clipped by 0 bases and J by 4 bases, with 11 bases between them. CDR3 protein: CASSVAAGDYEQYF. The CDR3 nucleotides are TGTGCCAGCAGCGTAGCTGCGGGTGATTACGAGCAGTACTTC. Combining the CDR3 with reference TRBV9 and TRBJ2-7 gives the whole variable domain DSGVTQTPKHLITATGQRVTLRCSPRSGDLSVYWYQQSLDQGLQFLIQYYNGEERAKGNILERFSAQQFPDLHSELNLSSLELGDSALYFCASSVAAGDYEQYFGPGTRLTVT.

The rearrangement links TRBV25-1 to TRBJ2-7, with D perhaps TRBD2 (6 bases). CDR3 length: 13 amino acids. Germline assignment: CDR1 MGHDK and CDR2 SYGVNS. V was pared by 3 bases and J by 1 base, with 7 bases between. The CDR3 region is CASSDAGSYEQYF. The CDR3 bases are TGTGCCAGCAGTGACGCGGGGTCCTACGAGCAGTACTTC.

The V gene is TRBV19, the J gene TRBJ2-5; perhaps D is TRBD1 or TRBD2 (5 bases each). CDR3 length equals 16 residues. Looked up from germline, CDR1 is LNHDA and CDR2 is SQIVND (reference sequence). V dropped 5 bases and J dropped 5 bases, with 21 bases sitting between them. DNA for the CDR3: TGTGCCAGTAGTGCGAACAACCGAGGGGTTGTGGAGACCCAGTACTTC. Translation gives CASSANNRGVVETQYF.

V and J are TRBV15 and TRBJ1-2; D not certain. The germline V gene encodes CDR1 LNHNV and CDR2 YYDKDF (reference sequence). The germline V and J ends were trimmed by 4 bases and 0 bases, with 6 bases remaining between them. This CDR3 comprises 13 residues. This CDR3 reads CATSTGSNYGYTF. Here the CDR3 DNA reads TGTGCCACCAGCACGGGTTCTAACTATGGCTACACCTTC.

The CDR3, as DNA: TGTGCCAGCAGCTTAGCTGTCCGGGGGGGGTACGAGCAGTACTTC. Encoded protein: CASSLAVRGGYEQYF. The V gene is TRBV7-2, the J gene TRBJ2-7; 8 bases fit TRBD2. Losses at the gene ends were 0 bases for V and 4 bases for J; bases not matched to a gene: 5. The CDR3 covers 15 residues. Germline V gene sequence: CDR1 SGHTA, CDR2 FQGNSA.

V is TRBV7-2 and J is TRBJ1-2; possibly TRBD1 for D (6 bases). The CDR3 is made up of 14 amino acids. Germline CDR1 reads SGHTA; CDR2 reads FQGNSA. V was clipped by 3 bases and J by 3 bases, with 11 bases between them. DNA of the CDR3: TGTGCCAGCAGCTTTCCAGGGGAGGACTATGGCTACACCTTC. This gives the protein CASSFPGEDYGYTF.

This clone came up a few times. The chain carries TRBV27 and TRBJ2-1; a possible D gene is TRBD1 (5 bases). Trimming left V 4 bases short and J 7 bases short, with 17 bases between. The germline gives CDR1 MNHEY, CDR2 SMNVEV (reference sequence). CDR3 length: 15 residues. The CDR3 DNA is TGTGCCAGCAGTTCCGGACAACTCATTGGAAATGAGCAGTTCTTC. This codes for CASSSGQLIGNEQFF.

The chain couples TRBV6-6 to TRBJ1-5; possible D gene TRBD1, 5 bases. V was pared by 6 bases and J by 0 bases, with 21 bases between. The CDR3 has 18 residues. Per the germline V gene, CDR1 is MNHNY and CDR2 is SVGAGI (reference sequence). CDR3 residues: CASSRTRGEIYSNQPQHF. The DNA of the CDR3 is TGTGCCAGCAGCCGAACCCGGGGGGAGATTTATAGCAATCAGCCCCAGCATTTT.